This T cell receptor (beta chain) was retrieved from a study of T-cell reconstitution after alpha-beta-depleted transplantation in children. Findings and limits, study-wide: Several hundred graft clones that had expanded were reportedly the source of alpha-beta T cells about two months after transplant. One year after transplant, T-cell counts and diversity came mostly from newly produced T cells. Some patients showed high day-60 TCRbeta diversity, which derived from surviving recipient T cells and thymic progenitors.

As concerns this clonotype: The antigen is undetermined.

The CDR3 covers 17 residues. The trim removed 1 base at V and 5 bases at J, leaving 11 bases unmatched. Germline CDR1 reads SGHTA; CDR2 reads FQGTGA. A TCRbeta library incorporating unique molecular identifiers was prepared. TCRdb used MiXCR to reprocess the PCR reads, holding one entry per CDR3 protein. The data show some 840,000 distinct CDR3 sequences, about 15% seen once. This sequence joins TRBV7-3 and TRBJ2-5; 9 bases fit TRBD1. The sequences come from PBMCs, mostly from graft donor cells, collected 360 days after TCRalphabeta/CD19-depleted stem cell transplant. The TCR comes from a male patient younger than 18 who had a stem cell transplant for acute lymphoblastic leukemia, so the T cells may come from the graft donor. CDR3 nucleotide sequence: TGTGCCAGCAGCTTAAAAGCGAGGGGACAGGGCGGGGAGACCCAGTACTTC. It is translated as CASSLKARGQGGETQYF.